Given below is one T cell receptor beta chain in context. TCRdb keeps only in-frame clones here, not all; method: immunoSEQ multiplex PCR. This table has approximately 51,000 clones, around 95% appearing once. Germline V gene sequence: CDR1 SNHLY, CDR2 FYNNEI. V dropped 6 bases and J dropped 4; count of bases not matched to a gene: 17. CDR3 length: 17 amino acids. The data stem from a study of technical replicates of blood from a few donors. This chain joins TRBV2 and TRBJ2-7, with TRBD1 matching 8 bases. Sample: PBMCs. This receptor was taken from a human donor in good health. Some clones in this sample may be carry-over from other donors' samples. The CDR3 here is CASSPMARTGKRYEQYF. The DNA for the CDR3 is TGTGCCAGCAGCCCGATGGCGAGGACAGGGAAAAGGTACGAGCAGTACTTC.